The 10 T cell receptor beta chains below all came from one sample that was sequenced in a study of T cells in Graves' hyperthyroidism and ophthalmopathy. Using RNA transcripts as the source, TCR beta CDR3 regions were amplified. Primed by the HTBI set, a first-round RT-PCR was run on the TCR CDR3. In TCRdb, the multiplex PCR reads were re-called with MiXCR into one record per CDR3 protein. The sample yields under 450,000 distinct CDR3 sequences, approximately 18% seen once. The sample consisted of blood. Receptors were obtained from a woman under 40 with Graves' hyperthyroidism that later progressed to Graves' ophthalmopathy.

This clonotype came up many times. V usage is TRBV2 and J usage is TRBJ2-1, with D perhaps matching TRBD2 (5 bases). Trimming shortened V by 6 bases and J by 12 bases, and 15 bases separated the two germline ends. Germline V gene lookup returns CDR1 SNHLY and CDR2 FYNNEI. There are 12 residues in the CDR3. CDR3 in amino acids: CASRLSAVGQFF. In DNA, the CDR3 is TGTGCCAGCAGACTGTCAGCGGTTGGGCAGTTCTTC.

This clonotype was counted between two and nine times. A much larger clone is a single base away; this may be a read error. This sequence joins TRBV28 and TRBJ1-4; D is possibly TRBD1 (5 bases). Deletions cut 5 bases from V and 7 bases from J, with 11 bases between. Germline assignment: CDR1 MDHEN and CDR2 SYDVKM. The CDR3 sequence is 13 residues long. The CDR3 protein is CASSDRDVEKLFF. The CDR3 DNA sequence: TGTGCCAGCAGTGACCGGGACGTTGAAAAACTGTTTTTT.

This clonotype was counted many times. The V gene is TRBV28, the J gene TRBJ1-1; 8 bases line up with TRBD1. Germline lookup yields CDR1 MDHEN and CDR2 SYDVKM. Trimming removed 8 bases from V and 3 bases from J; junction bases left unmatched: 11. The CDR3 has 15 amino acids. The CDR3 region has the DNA TGTGCCAGCCGATTGCCTCAGGGGGCGGACACTGAAGCTTTCTTT. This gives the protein CASRLPQGADTEAFF.

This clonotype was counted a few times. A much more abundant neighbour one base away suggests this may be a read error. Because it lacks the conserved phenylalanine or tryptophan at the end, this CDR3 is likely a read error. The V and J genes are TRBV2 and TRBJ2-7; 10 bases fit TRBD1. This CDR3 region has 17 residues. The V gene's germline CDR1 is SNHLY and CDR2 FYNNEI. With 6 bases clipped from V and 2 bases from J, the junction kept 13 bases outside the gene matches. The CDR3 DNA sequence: TGTGCCAGCAGACCCGGAACTCCCGGGACAGGGGCCTACGAGCAGTACCTC. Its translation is CASRPGTPGTGAYEQYL.

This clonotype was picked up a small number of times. The CDR3 DNA reads TGCAGCGTGGACTCGGGACAGGGGAATGGCTACACCTTC. The encoded protein is CSVDSGQGNGYTF. The V and J genes are TRBV29-1 and TRBJ1-2; 10 bases fit TRBD1. The V and J ends lost 6 bases and 6 bases, in that order; junction bases with no gene match: 7. This CDR3 has 13 residues. Germline assignment: CDR1 SQVTM and CDR2 ANQGSEA.

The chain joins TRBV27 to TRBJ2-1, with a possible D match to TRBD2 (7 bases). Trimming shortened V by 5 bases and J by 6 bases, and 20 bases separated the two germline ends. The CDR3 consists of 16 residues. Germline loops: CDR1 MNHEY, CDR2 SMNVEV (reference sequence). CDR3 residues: CASSPMGGGGINEQFF. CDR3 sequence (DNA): TGTGCCAGCAGTCCGATGGGGGGGGGCGGGATCAATGAGCAGTTCTTC.

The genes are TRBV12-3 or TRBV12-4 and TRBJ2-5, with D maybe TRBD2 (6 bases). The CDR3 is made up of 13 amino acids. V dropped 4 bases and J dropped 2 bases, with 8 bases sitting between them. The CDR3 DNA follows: TGTGCCAGCAGTTGGCGGGGACAAGAGACCCAGTACTTC. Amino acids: CASSWRGQETQYF.

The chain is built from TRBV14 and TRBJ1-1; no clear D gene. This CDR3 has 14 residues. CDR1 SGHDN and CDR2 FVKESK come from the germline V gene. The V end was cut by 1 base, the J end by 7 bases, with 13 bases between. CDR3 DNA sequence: TGTGCCAGCAGCCAAGTAGCGGCAGATTATGAAGCTTTCTTT. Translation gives CASSQVAADYEAFF. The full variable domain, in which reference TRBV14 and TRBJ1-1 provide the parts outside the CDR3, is EAGVTQFPSHSVIEKGQTVTLRCDPISGHDNLYWYRRVMGKEIKFLLHFVKESKQDESGMPNNRFLAERTGGTYSTLKVQPAELEDSGVYFCASSQVAADYEAFFGQGTRLTVV.

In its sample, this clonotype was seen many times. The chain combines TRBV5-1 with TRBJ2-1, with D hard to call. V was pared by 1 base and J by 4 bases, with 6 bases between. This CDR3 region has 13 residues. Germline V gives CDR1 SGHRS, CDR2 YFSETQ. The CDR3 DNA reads TGCGCCAGCAGCTTGATGTCATACAATGAGCAGTTCTTC. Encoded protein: CASSLMSYNEQFF.

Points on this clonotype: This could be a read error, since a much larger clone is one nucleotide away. The CDR3 DNA reads TGTGCCAGCAGTTACTCGTTTGGGGGGCTGAACACTGAAGCTTTCTTT. Translating it yields CASSYSFGGLNTEAFF. V gene TRBV6-5 combines with J gene TRBJ1-1; D is possibly TRBD1 (6 bases). Germline CDR1 reads MNHEY; CDR2 reads SVGAGI. CDR3 length: 16 amino acids. V lost 0 bases to trimming and J lost 0 bases, with 11 bases between them.